The present T cell receptor (beta chain) was sequenced within a study of T cell responses to AZD1222 COVID-19 vaccine. Study-wide results and limits: There were vaccine-associated CD4 TCRs across spike, dominant at 160-218 and 743-854. Clonal diversity was possibly underestimated; the donors were predominantly white British and more often female. After two AZD1222 doses, spike-specific TCR breadth and depth rose versus day 0. Per reports, nearly half of all spike-specific TCRs target regions that are unmutated in variants.

V lost 5 bases to trimming and J lost 6 bases, with 8 bases between them. The CDR3 has 12 residues. Germline-derived CDR1 and CDR2 are MGHRA and YSYEKL. In regard to this clone: Antigen specificity is unknown.

The assay was immunoSEQ multiplex PCR, and TCRdb's table has in-frame clones only and misses some. The table records more than 110,000 clones, about 92% of them present only once. The rearrangement joins TRBV4-1 to TRBJ2-1; possible D gene TRBD2, 5 bases. The receptor was isolated from an adult in good health. Sequences were derived from peripheral blood, sampled on day 0 of AZD1222 vaccination. The CDR3 DNA is TGCGCCAGCAGCTCCCGGGGCAATGAGCAGTTCTTC. Protein product: CASSSRGNEQFF.